The rows below give T cell receptor beta chains drawn from one sample of a study of T cell responses to AZD1222 COVID-19 vaccine. Measured with immunoSEQ multiplex PCR; TCRdb has only the in-frame clones, and not every one. The sample has 150,000 to 200,000 clones; 70% to 90% are singletons. This material consisted of peripheral blood, taken on day 0 of AZD1222 vaccination. These receptors all come from an adult in good health. CDR3s include the opening cysteine and the closing phenylalanine or tryptophan. Fields, in order: D gene, J gene, clone size, V gene, CDR3 length, CDR3 protein, CDR3 DNA. A D gene is named only where the DNA matches it firmly. For some rows the clone size is stated as once, few or many, or as a class when expanded; others skip it.

>TRBD2|TRBJ2-3|.|TRBV6-2/TRBV6-3|20
CASSYTKDLAGGLFTDTQYF
TGTGCCAGCAGTTACACGAAAGACCTAGCGGGAGGTTTGTTTACAGATACGCAGTATTTT
>.|TRBJ2-1|.|TRBV10-3|14
CAISESTGSYEQFF
TGTGCCATCAGTGAGTCGACCGGGTCTTATGAGCAGTTCTTC
>TRBD2|TRBJ2-5|.|TRBV28|12
CASSLSGATQYF
TGTGCCAGCAGTTTAAGCGGGGCCACCCAGTACTTC
>.|TRBJ1-3|few|TRBV7-2|13
CASSFDTRNTIYF
TGTGCCAGCAGCTTTGATACTCGAAACACCATATATTTT
>.|TRBJ2-5|.|TRBV30|11
CAWSAKETQYF
TGTGCCTGGAGTGCGAAAGAGACCCAGTACTTC
>TRBD1|TRBJ2-3|.|TRBV6-6|15
CASSQITGVTDTQYF
TGTGCCAGCAGCCAAATCACAGGGGTGACAGATACGCAGTATTTT
>.|TRBJ1-2|.|TRBV30|13
CAWPRGIGYGYTF
TGTGCCTGGCCCCGGGGAATTGGCTATGGCTACACCTTC
>.|TRBJ2-7|.|TRBV30|11
CAWRSAERGYF
TGTGCCTGGAGGTCAGCCGAAAGGGGGTACTTC
>.|TRBJ2-2|once|TRBV6-1|13
CASSEDGTGELFF
TGTGCCAGCAGTGAAGATGGGACAGGGGAGCTGTTTTTT
>TRBD1|TRBJ1-5|.|TRBV28|13
CASTEGGVQPQHF
TGTGCCAGCACGGAAGGGGGCGTTCAGCCCCAGCATTTT
>.|TRBJ2-3|.|TRBV3-1/TRBV3-2|12
CASSLGPDTQYF
TGTGCCAGCAGCTTGGGACCAGATACGCAGTATTTT
>.|TRBJ1-6|.|TRBV5-1|15
CASSLGARRESPLHF
TGCGCCAGCAGCTTGGGGGCTCGGAGAGAATCACCCCTCCACTTT
>TRBD2|TRBJ2-1|.|TRBV18|16
CASSQQTSGRYNEQFF
TGTGCCAGCTCACAACAGACTAGCGGGAGGTACAATGAGCAGTTCTTC
>.|TRBJ1-4|.|TRBV21-1|16
CASSHPRHRVYLKLFF
TGTGCCAGCAGCCACCCCCGGCACCGAGTATACTTAAAACTGTTTTTT
>.|TRBJ2-2|.|TRBV19|15
CATSRTPSGGGELFF
TGTGCCACCTCAAGGACGCCCTCCGGAGGTGGGGAGCTGTTTTTT
>.|TRBJ1-4|.|TRBV6-5|15
CASRPLITTNEKLFF
TGTGCCAGCAGGCCCTTGATAACAACTAATGAAAAACTGTTTTTT
>TRBD2|TRBJ2-7|.|TRBV30|17
CAWSVRGGTRTPYEQYF
TGTGCCTGGAGTGTACGCGGGGGGACCCGTACCCCCTACGAGCAGTACTTC
>.|TRBJ1-1|.|TRBV19|15
CASSINGQEFTEAFF
TGTGCCAGTAGTATAAACGGCCAGGAGTTCACTGAAGCTTTCTTT
>.|TRBJ2-5|.|TRBV6-5|15
CASSTVAAGQETQYF
TGTGCCAGCAGTACGGTCGCGGCAGGCCAAGAGACCCAGTACTTC
>.|TRBJ2-5|.|TRBV18|15
CASSPRTTVQETQYF
TGTGCCAGCTCACCACGGACGACAGTTCAAGAGACCCAGTACTTC
>TRBD1|TRBJ1-3|.|TRBV7-2|15
CASSLQGAGGNTIYF
TGTGCCAGCAGCTTACAGGGGGCAGGAGGAAACACCATATATTTT
>.|TRBJ1-2|few|TRBV6-1|14
CASSEATADYGYTF
TGTGCCAGCAGTGAAGCTACGGCAGACTATGGCTACACCTTC
>TRBD1|TRBJ2-3|once|TRBV29-1|15
CSVFPGGVGTDTQYF
TGCAGCGTCTTTCCAGGGGGAGTAGGCACAGATACGCAGTATTTT
>.|TRBJ1-5|.|TRBV4-3|15
CASSAHRGLGQPQHF
TGCGCCAGCAGCGCACACAGAGGGCTAGGCCAGCCCCAGCATTTT
>.|TRBJ1-2|.|TRBV7-9|15
CASSLGSASFYGYTF
TGTGCCAGCAGCTTAGGTTCGGCCAGCTTCTATGGCTACACCTTC
>.|TRBJ2-1|.|TRBV7-2|15
CASSLPGADYNEQFF
TGTGCCAGCAGCTTACCGGGTGCGGATTACAATGAGCAGTTCTTC
>.|TRBJ2-3|many|TRBV10-1|12
CASSVLTDTQYF
TGCGCCAGCAGTGTCTTGACAGATACGCAGTATTTT
>TRBD1|TRBJ1-6|.|TRBV5-1|15
CASSLLSQGVSPLHF
TGCGCCAGCAGCTTGCTTTCCCAGGGGGTGTCACCCCTCCACTTT
>TRBD2|TRBJ2-3|.|TRBV28|15
CASSLGTSGQDTQYF
TGTGCCAGCAGTTTAGGGACTAGCGGCCAGGATACGCAGTATTTT
>.|TRBJ1-2|.|TRBV5-4|12
CASSLIGFGYTF
TGTGCCAGCAGCTTGATAGGGTTTGGCTACACCTTC
>.|TRBJ2-7|.|TRBV6-5|13
CASSYYGGGAQYF
TGCGCCAGCAGTTACTACGGGGGTGGGGCGCAGTACTTC
>.|TRBJ2-1|.|TRBV18|16
CASSPPLFNSYNEQFF
TGTGCCAGCTCACCACCACTCTTTAACTCCTACAATGAGCAGTTCTTC
>.|TRBJ1-6|once|TRBV6-5|14
CASSYGRTESPLHF
TGTGCCAGCAGTTACGGCAGGACTGAATCACCCCTCCACTTT
>TRBD1|TRBJ1-5|once|TRBV3-1/TRBV3-2|16
CASSPRGTAYNQPQHF
TGTGCCAGCAGCCCCCGGGGGACAGCATACAATCAGCCCCAGCATTTT
>.|TRBJ1-6|.|TRBV6-2/TRBV6-3|14
CASSFRGYNSPLHF
TGTGCCAGCAGTTTCCGGGGCTATAATTCACCCCTCCACTTT